The present T cell receptor beta chain was sequenced within a study of shared clonotypes between healthy human individuals. At the level of the study: Donor composition was two women and three men, aged 18 to 49. Study results and caveats: Only blood samples were collected, and tissue repertoires likely differ.

Researchers sequenced unsorted PBMC DNA using ten immunoSEQ deep assay plates. Clones were sequenced by immunoSEQ multiplex PCR, and TCRdb holds only the in-frame ones, with some missing. The sample has hundreds of thousands of clones; 75% to 80% are singletons. Regarding this clone: Its antigen is unidentified. A much larger clone lies one base from this, so it may be a read error.

The CDR3 consists of 14 residues. Germline V CDR1 and CDR2: SGHRS, YFSETQ. The study drew all its donors from Caucasian adults living in Nashville, Tennessee. The chain carries TRBV5-1 and TRBJ1-1, with D hard to call. Sequencing input: PBMCs. The clonotype comes from a woman in her 40s in good health. Some clones in this sample may be carry-over from other donors' samples. CDR3 sequence: CASSLVSMNTEALF. The CDR3 nucleotides read TGCGCCAGCAGCTTGGTTTCGATGAACACTGAAGCTCTCTTT.